The present T cell receptor beta chain was sequenced within a study of cytomegalovirus exposure and HLA in healthy donors. Study observations and caveats: The study flagged roughly 160 TCR beta chains as cytomegalovirus-associated.

Germline assignment: CDR1 SGHAT and CDR2 FQNNGV. Unmatched junction bases numbered 8, after V lost 3 bases and J lost 8 bases. The CDR3 has 15 amino acids. With respect to this clone: Its antigen is not known.

PCR amplification relied on 60 Vbeta primers (plus 13 Jbeta primers). Some clones are missing from TCRdb's copy, which holds only in-frame ones; the method was immunoSEQ multiplex PCR. Counted here are roughly 150,000 clones, 65% to 85% occurring once; the ten biggest clones make up about 7%. This chain joins TRBV11-2 and TRBJ2-1; TRBD2 aligns across 9 bases. The sequence was obtained from a man younger than 45 in good health and CMV-seronegative. Sequenced input: PBMCs. The CDR3 protein is CASSFLAGVGDEQFF. As DNA, the CDR3 is TGTGCCAGCAGCTTCTTAGCGGGAGTAGGCGATGAGCAGTTCTTC.